Listed below are T cell receptor beta chains from one sample, sequenced in a study of shared clonotypes between healthy human individuals. The assay was immunoSEQ multiplex PCR, and TCRdb's table has in-frame clones only and misses some. The sample shows roughly 1.4 million clones, approximately 98.5% of them seen only once. Sequencing was done on a sample of naive CD4+ T cells sorted from blood. Receptors originate from a man in his thirties or forties in good health. Both conserved end residues are part of each CDR3. D genes are given only for firm matches. Size is stated for part of the rows, as once, few or many counts, or as a class when the clone is expanded.

clone_size	d_call	cdr3_length	v_call	j_call	cdr3_aa	cdr3_nt
-	TRBD2	16	TRBV12-5	TRBJ2-1	CASGLGLAGGWDEQFF	TGTGCTAGTGGTTTGGGACTAGCGGGAGGTTGGGATGAGCAGTTCTTC
-	-	16	TRBV11-2	TRBJ1-2	CASSLDLTERDYGYTF	TGTGCCAGCAGCTTAGATCTTACGGAAAGGGACTATGGCTACACCTTC
-	TRBD1	17	TRBV7-9	TRBJ1-4	CASRPPQGVLSDEKLFF	TGTGCCAGCAGGCCCCCTCAGGGGGTATTGTCGGATGAAAAACTGTTTTTT
-	-	15	TRBV18	TRBJ2-4	CASSSDSGSLNIQYF	TGTGCCAGCTCTTCCGACAGCGGGTCCTTGAACATTCAGTACTTC
-	-	17	TRBV5-1	TRBJ2-3	CASSARRTRDTQDTQYF	TGCGCCAGCAGCGCACGACGCACGCGGGACACACAAGATACGCAGTATTTT
once	TRBD1	15	TRBV5-4	TRBJ2-2	CASRETGSVTGELFF	TGTGCCAGCAGGGAGACAGGGTCGGTAACCGGGGAGCTGTTTTTT
-	-	15	TRBV28	TRBJ2-3	CASSPGSWSTDTQYF	TGTGCCAGCAGCCCGGGTAGTTGGAGCACAGATACGCAGTATTTT
-	-	11	TRBV20-1	TRBJ2-5	CGTDNQETQYF	TGCGGAACCGACAACCAAGAGACCCAGTACTTC
-	-	17	TRBV9	TRBJ2-2	CASSVGPGRGTAGELFF	TGTGCCAGCAGCGTAGGACCCGGCCGAGGAACGGCCGGGGAGCTGTTTTTT
once	-	14	TRBV19	TRBJ2-5	CASSVGPRGETQYF	TGTGCCAGTAGTGTCGGCCCACGCGGGGAGACCCAGTACTTC
-	TRBD2	13	TRBV29-1	TRBJ2-7	CSVKGLASYEQYF	TGCAGCGTGAAGGGACTAGCCTCATACGAGCAGTACTTC
-	-	12	TRBV11-2	TRBJ1-5	CASSSRYQPQHF	TGTGCCAGCAGCTCCCGCTATCAGCCCCAGCATTTT